Sequencing of this T cell receptor (beta chain) was carried out in a study of cytomegalovirus exposure and HLA in healthy donors. Amplification used 60 Vbeta primers and 13 Jbeta primers. Produced via immunoSEQ multiplex PCR; TCRdb's table is partial and in-frame only. The table has some 150,000 clones, around 82% seen once. This clone was seen only a few times. This CDR3 spans 17 amino acids. Germline trimming cut 0 bases from V and 1 base from J; bases unmatched to any gene: 6. Germline CDR1 reads SGHAT; CDR2 reads FQNNGV. The sequencing input was PBMCs. This chain joins TRBV11-2 and TRBJ2-3, with TRBD1 matching 8 bases. This clonotype was sampled from a woman in her 50s in good health and CMV-seropositive. The DNA for the CDR3 is TGTGCCAGCAGCTTAGAGTTAAGGGGACAGGGCACAGATACGCAGTATTTT. It encodes CASSLELRGQGTDTQYF.